Detailed here is one T cell receptor (beta chain). Antigen unknown. This sample was included in a study of cytomegalovirus exposure and HLA in healthy donors. Study outcomes and limitations: As confirmed in vitro, three CMV-associated chains were specific for CMV antigens. A later analysis appeared to link common viral pathogens to several of the most significant clusters.

Trimming at V came to 1 base and at J to 2 bases, leaving 2 bases not matched to a gene. Per the germline V gene, CDR1 is SEHNR and CDR2 is FQNEAQ (reference sequence). This CDR3 comprises 14 residues. The PCR had 60 Vbeta and 13 Jbeta primers. The repertoire was sequenced with immunoSEQ multiplex PCR; TCRdb's copy has only in-frame clones and lacks some. Among 90,000 to 130,000 clones listed, 80% were seen once. The receptor's source is a woman aged 60-70 years in good health and CMV-seropositive. Sequencing was performed on PBMCs. The rearrangement joins TRBV7-9 to TRBJ2-7; 7 bases match TRBD1. CDR3: CASSLDRGAYEQYF. The CDR3 DNA sequence: TGTGCCAGCAGCTTAGACAGGGGAGCCTACGAGCAGTACTTC.